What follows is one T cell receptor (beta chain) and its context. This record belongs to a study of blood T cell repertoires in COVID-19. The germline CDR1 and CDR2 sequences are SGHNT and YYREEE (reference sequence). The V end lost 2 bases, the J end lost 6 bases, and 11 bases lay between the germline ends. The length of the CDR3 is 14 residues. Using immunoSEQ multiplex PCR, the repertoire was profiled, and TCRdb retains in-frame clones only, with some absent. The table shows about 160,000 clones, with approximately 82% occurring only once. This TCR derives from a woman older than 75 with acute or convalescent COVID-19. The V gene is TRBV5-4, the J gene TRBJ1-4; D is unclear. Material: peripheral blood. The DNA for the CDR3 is TGTGCCAGCAGCTTCCGGGTGGGTGATGAAAAACTGTTTTTT. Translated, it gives CASSFRVGDEKLFF. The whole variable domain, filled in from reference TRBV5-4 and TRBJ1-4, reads ETGVTQSPTHLIKTRGQQVTLRCSSQSGHNTVSWYQQALGQGPQFIFQYYREEENGRGNFPPRFSGLQFPNYSSELNVNALELDDSALYLCASSFRVGDEKLFFGSGTQLSVL.